This TCR beta chain came from a study of CD8+ T cells in alopecia areata. The junction had 7 bases not matched to a gene; V was cut back by 6 bases and J by 0 bases. Germline V gene data show CDR1 as SNHLY and CDR2 as FYNNEI. The CDR3 has 15 residues. cDNA prepared by RNA extraction and subsequent reverse transcription served as the template for sequencing. Only in-frame clones appear in the TCRdb table, and some are missing; sequencing was by immunoSEQ multiplex PCR. The table includes around 150,000 clones, 55% to 75% detected once. The sample's treatment: oral pan-JAK inhibitor, 5-10 mg twice daily. As part of sample collection, lesional scalp punch biopsies and peripheral blood were taken from alopecia areata patients. CD4+ and CD8+ T cells were sorted from PBMCs. This clone has only a few counts.

The clonotype was recovered from a human donor with alopecia areata. V and J are TRBV2 and TRBJ1-1; 7 nucleotides agree with TRBD1. The starting material was CD4+ T cells sorted from blood, obtained at week 4, from a patient treated with tofacitinib. CDR3 amino acids: CASSAGTVLNTEAFF. DNA of the CDR3: TGTGCCAGCAGCGCCGGGACAGTCTTGAACACTGAAGCTTTCTTT. The variable domain in full, with the rest retrieved from reference TRBV2 and TRBJ1-1, is EPEVTQTPSHQVTQMGQEVILRCVPISNHLYFYWYRQILGQKVEFLVSFYNNEISEKSEIFDDQFSVERPDGSNFTLKIRSTKLEDSAMYFCASSAGTVLNTEAFFGQGTRLTVV.